The 16 T cell receptor beta chains listed next were all sequenced from one sample in a study of OX40 agonist ivuxolimab in advanced cancers. The method was the immunoSEQ multiplex PCR assay. TCRdb took this table from immuneACCESS and kept in-frame rearrangements with V and J called. Such tables lack part of the clones; where checked against another copy, unresolved V genes explain under half of the gap, and the rest is unexplained. This sample comprises nearly 80,000 clones, under 90% of them detected only once. Jointly, the top ten make up around 0.48% of the sample. Sample: CD4+ or CD8+ T cells sorted from blood, taken in a trial of the OX40 agonist ivuxolimab. Every receptor here comes from an adult with an advanced solid tumor such as melanoma, head and neck, liver or kidney cancer.

This clone occurred a few times. V is TRBV29-1 and J is TRBJ1-5, with D tentatively TRBD1 (6 bases). Trimming took off 3 bases at V and 3 bases at J, with 18 bases between the two ends. CDR3 length: 16 amino acids. The V gene's germline CDR1 is SQVTM and CDR2 ANQGSEA. The CDR3: CSVEEGEGENNQPQHF. The CDR3 bases are TGCAGCGTTGAGGAGGGGGAAGGGGAAAACAATCAGCCCCAGCATTTT.

The rearrangement links TRBV28 to TRBJ1-2; D not certain. Between the trimmed V and J ends, which lost 1 base and 6 bases, there was a span of 9 bases. Germline values: CDR1 MDHEN, CDR2 SYDVKM. The CDR3 spans 13 residues. In DNA, the CDR3 is TGTGCCAGCAGTTTATCCCCCGTGGATGGCTACACCTTC. The encoded protein is CASSLSPVDGYTF.

As DNA, the CDR3 is TGTGCCTTCCAACCCACGGGAGGGTATGGCTACACCTTC. It codes for CAFQPTGGYGYTF. This chain uses TRBV10-3 with TRBJ1-2; D not resolved. The CDR3 has 13 residues. Trimming cost V 11 bases and J 5 bases, with 18 bases left between them. CDR1 ENHRY and CDR2 SYGVKD come from the germline V gene.

This clone came up once. The CDR3 is CASSSKGPSNQPQHF. CDR3 sequence (DNA): TGTGCCAGCAGCAGCAAAGGGCCTAGCAATCAGCCCCAGCATTTT. This chain connects TRBV5-6 to TRBJ1-5; D not certain. Germline CDR1 SGHDT, CDR2 YYEEEE. This CDR3 contains 15 residues. The V and J ends lost 4 bases and 0 bases respectively, with 11 bases between them.

About this clone: Distinct nucleotide sequences in the sample also encode this CDR3. The genes are TRBV11-2 and TRBJ1-1, with D hard to call. From germline, CDR1 is SGHAT and CDR2 FQNNGV. The CDR3 totals 12 residues. The V and J ends lost 1 base and 4 bases respectively, with 4 bases between them. Here the CDR3 reads CASSLVSTEAFF. CDR3 in DNA: TGTGCCAGCAGCTTAGTAAGCACTGAAGCTTTCTTT.

The chain recombines TRBV5-5 with TRBJ1-3; 9 positions match TRBD1. Trimming took 0 bases from V and 3 from J; bases not matched to a gene: 4. Germline values: CDR1 SGHKS, CDR2 YYEKEE (reference sequence). CDR3 length: 16 amino acids. The CDR3 sequence: CASSLEGTGFGNTIYF. The DNA of the CDR3 is TGTGCCAGCAGCTTGGAGGGGACAGGGTTTGGAAACACCATATATTTT.

This clone has only one observation. J is TRBJ1-1 and V is TRBV15, with 7 nucleotides matching TRBD1. V dropped 1 base and J dropped 9; count of bases not matched to a gene: 14. The length of the CDR3 is 16 residues. CDR1 is LNHNV, CDR2 YYDKDF, per germline (reference sequence). Written as DNA, the CDR3 is TGTGCCACCAGCAGAGGATTCCCGGCGGGGGACAGCAAAGCTTTCTTT. Translation: CATSRGFPAGDSKAFF.

The chain carries TRBV13 and TRBJ1-3; the D is unclear. V lost 5 bases and J lost 4, with 12 bases in between. The CDR3 consists of 14 residues. Germline-derived CDR1 and CDR2 are PRHDT and FYEKMQ (reference sequence). This chain's CDR3 is CASSPHGPGNTIYF. The CDR3 nucleotides read TGTGCCAGCAGCCCACATGGACCAGGAAACACCATATATTTT.

This clone was observed once. This chain joins TRBV21-1 and TRBJ1-2; the table's D call of TRBD1 was not tested on the DNA. TRBV21-1 represents a pseudogene. The CDR3 contains 16 residues. The CDR3 DNA reads as TGTGCCAGCAGCCCCGCAGGTCGGACAGCCAGCTATGGCTACACCTTC. Protein sequence: CASSPAGRTASYGYTF.

This chain connects TRBV19 to TRBJ1-4; 7 bases align to TRBD1. The V and J ends lost 6 bases and 8 bases, in that order; junction bases with no gene match: 12. The CDR3 runs to 15 residues. Germline V gives CDR1 LNHDA, CDR2 SQIVND (reference sequence). CDR3 nucleotide sequence: TGTGCCAGTAGGCTCAGGGGGGGACCGACCGAAAAACTGTTTTTT. Amino acids: CASRLRGGPTEKLFF.

This chain uses TRBV28 with TRBJ1-5, with 7 bases matching TRBD1. J was trimmed by 3 bases and V by 6 bases; bases with no gene match: 14. This CDR3 comprises 17 residues. The germline V gene encodes CDR1 MDHEN and CDR2 SYDVKM. In DNA, the CDR3 is TGTGCCAGCAGACGTGGGATCGGGACAGAAGTCAATCAGCCCCAGCATTTT. Translation gives CASRRGIGTEVNQPQHF.

This chain uses TRBV11-2 with TRBJ1-6; 7 nucleotides match TRBD1. V lost 5 bases, J lost 7 bases, and 11 bases stayed unmatched. Germline CDR1 SGHAT, CDR2 FQNNGV. This CDR3 contains 16 residues. CDR3: CASSIQPGQLNSPLHF. The CDR3 DNA sequence: TGTGCCAGCAGCATACAGCCGGGACAGCTAAATTCACCCCTCCACTTT.

The CDR3 sequence: CATRGAGQGNTIYF. The CDR3 DNA is TGTGCCACCAGAGGGGCTGGGCAAGGAAACACCATATATTTT. The rearrangement uses TRBV6-5 and TRBJ1-3, with a weak D call TRBD1 (5 bases). The CDR3 contains 14 residues. With 10 bases removed from V and 4 bases from J, the gap between germline ends came to 17 bases. Germline-derived CDR1 and CDR2 are MNHEY and SVGAGI.

This sequence joins TRBV7-7 and TRBJ1-1; D ambiguous. The V end lost 6 bases, the J end lost 2 bases, and 10 bases lay between the germline ends. CDR1 and CDR2 from the germline V gene are SSHAT and FNYEAQ (reference sequence). This CDR3 comprises 13 residues. CDR3 coding DNA: TGTGCCAGCAGTGTCGGACCTAACACTGAAGCTTTCTTT. Encoded protein: CASSVGPNTEAFF.

V and J are TRBV6-1 and TRBJ2-7; possible D gene TRBD2, 5 bases. CDR1 is MNHNS and CDR2 is SASEGT in the germline V gene. Trimming took off 1 base at V and 3 bases at J, with 13 bases between the two ends. This CDR3 spans 15 amino acids. The CDR3 spells CASSEGGQARYEQYV. DNA of the CDR3: TGTGCCAGCAGTGAAGGCGGGCAGGCCCGCTACGAGCAGTACGTC.

V is TRBV6-1 and J is TRBJ1-4, with 8 bases aligning to TRBD1. The CDR3 is made up of 17 amino acids. J lost 8 bases, V lost 1 base, and 12 bases had no gene match. The germline CDR1 and CDR2 sequences are MNHNS and SASEGT. CDR3 nucleotides: TGTGCCAGCAGTGAAGGGCAGGGGGCTGGTCTGCAGGAAAAACTGTTTTTT. Amino acids: CASSEGQGAGLQEKLFF.